Each of the 22 T cell receptor beta chains below was sequenced from the same sample in a study of read filtering for tumor transcriptome and immune sequencing. The library was built from roughly 400 ng RNA with molecular barcoded adaptors for alpha/delta and beta/gamma chains. TCRdb recomputed calls from the reads with MiXCR, one row per CDR3 protein. The table includes 35,000 to 50,000 distinct CDR3 sequences, less than 20% detected once. Specimen: a population of CD138-negative cells sorted from bone marrow. The receptors originated from a donor older than 35 with multiple myeloma.

The chain carries TRBV7-3 and TRBJ2-2; maybe TRBD2 (5 bases). Trimming removed 2 bases at V and 0 bases at J, with 28 bases between. This CDR3 comprises 22 residues. Germline-derived CDR1 and CDR2 are SGHTA and FQGTGA. CDR3 amino acids: CASSLRLTRGPTRRANTGELFF. As DNA, the CDR3 is TGTGCCAGCAGCTTACGATTAACTAGAGGGCCGACCCGGCGTGCGAACACCGGGGAGCTGTTTTTT.

This clonotype was detected many times. The gene calls are TRBV19 and TRBJ2-1; 9 nucleotides agree with TRBD2. The germline V gene has CDR1 LNHDA and CDR2 SQIVND (reference sequence). The J segment lost 9 bases and the V segment lost 2 bases, leaving 8 bases of the junction unmatched. CDR3 length: 15 amino acids. CDR3 bases: TGTGCCAGTAGTATAATCCTAGCGGGAAGGCTTGAGCAGTTCTTC. This codes for CASSIILAGRLEQFF.

This clonotype was seen at least ten times. This sequence joins TRBV20-1 and TRBJ2-2, with TRBD1 matching 8 bases. CDR1 is DFQATT, CDR2 SNEGSKA, per germline (reference sequence). The J segment lost 4 bases and the V segment lost 3 bases, leaving 10 bases of the junction unmatched. This CDR3 has 16 amino acids. CDR3 protein: CSASPRGQGGTGELFF. The CDR3 DNA reads TGCAGTGCTAGCCCCCGCGGACAGGGAGGCACCGGGGAGCTGTTTTTT.

This clonotype was recorded a few times. This sequence joins TRBV29-1 and TRBJ1-2; D call uncertain. The length of the CDR3 is 13 residues. Trimming left V 0 bases short and J 2 bases short, with 7 bases between. Germline V gene sequence: CDR1 SQVTM, CDR2 ANQGSEA. This chain's CDR3 is CSVEETSNYGYTF. In DNA, the CDR3 is TGCAGCGTTGAAGAGACTAGCAACTATGGCTACACCTTC. Drawing the rest from reference TRBV29-1 and TRBJ1-2, the complete variable domain is SAVISQKPSRDICQRGTSLTIQCQVDSQVTMMFWYRQQPGQSLTLIATANQGSEATYESGFVIDKFPISRPNLTFSTLTVSNMSPEDSSIYLCSVEETSNYGYTFGSGTRLTVV.

At least ten counts were recorded for this clonotype. The chain joins TRBV4-2 to TRBJ2-1, with D perhaps matching TRBD1 (5 bases). Germline CDR1 LGHNA, CDR2 YNFKEQ. This CDR3 is 15 amino acids long. V was pared by 4 bases and J by 3 bases, with 13 bases between. CDR3 sequence (DNA): TGTGCCAGCAGCCCCCTTAGGGGAAACTACAATGAGCAGTTCTTC. Residues: CASSPLRGNYNEQFF.

Comments on this clonotype: A much larger clone differs from this one at a single base, so this may be a read error. The rearrangement joins TRBV7-6 to TRBJ2-3; D ambiguous. Germline V gives CDR1 SGHVS, CDR2 FNYEAQ. This CDR3 comprises 13 residues. CDR3 in DNA: TGTGCCAACAGCCTACACTCAACAGATACGCAGTATTTT. Translating gives CANSLHSTDTQYF. Drawing the rest from reference TRBV7-6 and TRBJ2-3, the complete variable domain is GAGVSQSPRYKVTKRGQDVALRCDPISGHVSLYWYRQALGQGPEFLTYFNYEAQQDKSGLPNDRFSAERPEGSISTLTIQRTEQRDSAMYRCANSLHSTDTQYFGPGTRLTVL.

Turning to this clonotype: A much larger clonotype is one base distant, so this may be a read error. Because it lacks the conserved phenylalanine or tryptophan at the end, this CDR3 is likely a read error. V is TRBV20-1 and J is TRBJ2-6; possibly TRBD2 for D (5 bases). CDR3 size: 14 residues. Trimming removed 4 bases at V and 2 bases at J, with 9 bases between. Germline V lookup: CDR1 DFQATT, CDR2 SNEGSKA (reference sequence). The CDR3 coding sequence is TGCAGTGCTACTCGGGAAGCTGGGGCCAACGTCCTGACTTCC. This encodes CSATREAGANVLTS.

This clonotype was counted between two and nine times. The chain is built from TRBV29-1 and TRBJ2-1; 11 bases match TRBD2. The CDR3 extends over 15 amino acids. Germline CDR1 is SQVTM and CDR2 is ANQGSEA. Trimming at V came to 6 bases and at J to 7 bases, leaving 11 bases not matched to a gene. The CDR3 DNA reads TGCAGCGTCAAGTTTAGCGGGAGGGCCAAAAATGAGCAGTTCTTC. Encoded protein: CSVKFSGRAKNEQFF.

This clonotype was recorded at least ten times. The rearrangement uses TRBV7-9 and TRBJ2-1; TRBD2 matches at 14 bases. CDR3 size: 19 residues. Germline-derived CDR1 and CDR2 are SEHNR and FQNEAQ (reference sequence). V lost 3 bases, J lost 0 bases, and 7 bases stayed unmatched. The CDR3 protein is CASSFPGLAGESSYNEQFF. The CDR3 nucleotides read TGTGCCAGCAGCTTCCCGGGACTAGCGGGAGAGAGCTCCTACAATGAGCAGTTCTTC.

The sample holds many counts of this clonotype. Here the CDR3 reads CASSHPGQQETQYF. CDR3 DNA: TGCGCCAGCAGCCATCCAGGACAGCAAGAGACCCAGTACTTC. V is TRBV4-1 and J is TRBJ2-5; a weak D match, TRBD1 (6 bases). CDR1 is MGHRA and CDR2 is YSYEKL in the germline V gene. This CDR3 is 14 amino acids long. V was shortened by 3 bases and J by 2 bases, with 10 bases between the two germline ends.

In its sample, this clonotype was seen many times. The CDR3 bases are TGCAGTGCTAGAGATCCAGGCGTAGATTACAATGAGCAGTTCTTC. Translated, it gives CSARDPGVDYNEQFF. J is TRBJ2-1 and V is TRBV20-1; D is unresolved. Trimming took 0 bases from V and 4 from J, leaving 13 bases between them. The CDR3 is 15 amino acids. From germline, CDR1 is DFQATT and CDR2 SNEGSKA (reference sequence).

In this sample, this clonotype turned up many times. The gene calls are TRBV5-1 and TRBJ2-3; the D gene is possibly TRBD1 (6 bases). The CDR3 extends over 16 amino acids. The V gene's germline CDR1 is SGHRS and CDR2 YFSETQ. V was shortened by 0 bases and J by 6 bases, with 17 bases between the two germline ends. CDR3 DNA: TGCGCCAGCAGCTTGGTACAGGGCCGGGCAGGGGATACGCAGTATTTT. It codes for CASSLVQGRAGDTQYF.

On this clonotype itself: One base away lies a much larger clone, so this may be a sequencing read error. The gene calls are TRBV29-1 and TRBJ2-7, with TRBD1 as a possible D gene (6 bases). Germline values: CDR1 SQVTM, CDR2 ANQGSEA. The CDR3 sequence is 14 residues long. The CDR3 nucleotides read TGCAGCGTTGAAGTCTTTAGGGGGTCCTACGGGCAGTACTTC. Protein sequence: CSVEVFRGSYGQYF.

This clonotype was observed at least ten times. The genes are TRBV2 and TRBJ1-5, with 10 bases lining up with TRBD1. J lost 7 bases, V lost 6 bases, and 6 bases had no gene match. The CDR3 extends over 14 amino acids. Per the germline V gene, CDR1 is SNHLY and CDR2 is FYNNEI. CDR3 DNA sequence: TGTGCCAGCAGACCCGGGACAGGGGTACAGCCCCAGCATTTT. It is translated as CASRPGTGVQPQHF. Full variable domain (remainder filled in from reference TRBV2 and TRBJ1-5): EPEVTQTPSHQVTQMGQEVILRCVPISNHLYFYWYRQILGQKVEFLVSFYNNEISEKSEIFDDQFSVERPDGSNFTLKIRSTKLEDSAMYFCASRPGTGVQPQHFGDGTRLSIL.

Concerning this clonotype itself: A read error may explain this, as a much larger clone is one base away. V gene TRBV4-3 combines with J gene TRBJ2-6; D ambiguous. In germline, CDR1 is LGHNA, CDR2 YSLEER. The length of the CDR3 is 17 residues. Trimming left V 2 bases short and J 0 bases short, with 11 bases between. The DNA for the CDR3 is TGCGCCAGCAGCCAAATGGCTTCCCCCTCTGGGGCCAACGTCCTGACTTTC. Translation: CASSQMASPSGANVLTF.

The chain couples TRBV6-6 to TRBJ1-4, with D tentatively TRBD1 (6 bases). The V end lost 5 bases, the J end lost 0 bases, and 10 bases lay between the germline ends. The CDR3 has 15 residues. CDR1 MNHNY and CDR2 SVGAGI come from the germline V gene (reference sequence). The CDR3 sequence: CASSDRQATNEKLFF. CDR3 nucleotides: TGTGCCAGCAGTGACCGACAGGCAACTAATGAAAAACTGTTTTTT.

Regarding this clonotype: Being one base from a much bigger clone, this may be a read error. The conserved final phenylalanine or tryptophan is absent from the CDR3, which likely points to a read error. As DNA, the CDR3 is TGTGCCAGCAGTTACTCAACCCTACAGGAGCCCCAGCATCTT. Protein product: CASSYSTLQEPQHL. This sequence joins TRBV6-6 and TRBJ1-5; a weak D match, TRBD1 (5 bases). This CDR3 has 14 residues. V shed 0 bases and J shed 8 bases, with 11 bases lying between them. Per germline, CDR1 MNHNY and CDR2 SVGAGI (reference sequence).

This clonotype was seen at least ten times. V gene TRBV23-1 combines with J gene TRBJ2-2; D gene uncertain. TRBV23-1 is designated an ORF whose function remains uncertain. The V end was cut by 1 base, the J end by 7 bases, with 13 bases between. The CDR3 runs 15 residues. The CDR3 sequence: CASSQCIPSNGELFF. Here the CDR3 DNA reads TGCGCCAGCAGTCAATGTATCCCCTCGAACGGGGAGCTGTTTTTT.

This clonotype was counted many times. V and J are TRBV9 and TRBJ2-7, with D perhaps TRBD1 (5 bases). This CDR3 contains 15 residues. Trimming left V 3 bases short and J 4 bases short, with 17 bases between. In germline, CDR1 is SGDLS, CDR2 YYNGEE. This CDR3 reads CASSATGAIGYEQYF. The CDR3 DNA follows: TGTGCCAGCAGCGCCACTGGGGCCATAGGGTACGAGCAGTACTTC. The whole variable domain, remainder taken from reference TRBV9 and TRBJ2-7, is DSGVTQTPKHLITATGQRVTLRCSPRSGDLSVYWYQQSLDQGLQFLIQYYNGEERAKGNILERFSAQQFPDLHSELNLSSLELGDSALYFCASSATGAIGYEQYFGPGTRLTVT.

This clonotype was counted many times. The J gene is TRBJ1-5, the V gene TRBV10-3; D not resolved. This CDR3 comprises 11 residues. Germline V gene lookup returns CDR1 ENHRY and CDR2 SYGVKD. V dropped 11 bases and J dropped 3 bases, with 8 bases sitting between them. The CDR3 bases are TGTGCCTCCGGGATCAATCAGCCCCAGCATTTT. This encodes CASGINQPQHF.

With respect to this clonotype: One end of the junction does not line up with germline, which may come from a read error. The chain uses TRBV6-4 and TRBJ2-1; D remains ambiguous. Germline V gene lookup returns CDR1 MRHNA and CDR2 SNTAGT. The CDR3 sequence is 14 residues long. CDR3 nucleotides: TGCGCCAGCAGTGACGAATATTTGGCCAATGAGCAGTTCTTC. Protein: CASSDEYLANEQFF.

This clonotype was seen ten or more times. The rearrangement uses TRBV3-1 and TRBJ2-1, with unresolved D. The CDR3 length is 13 residues. The germline gives CDR1 LGHDT, CDR2 YNNKEL (reference sequence). Trimming took 0 bases from V and 9 from J, leaving 9 bases between them. CDR3 DNA sequence: TGTGCCAGCAGCCAAGAGGTTCTGGCTGAGCAGTTCTTC. It specifies CASSQEVLAEQFF.